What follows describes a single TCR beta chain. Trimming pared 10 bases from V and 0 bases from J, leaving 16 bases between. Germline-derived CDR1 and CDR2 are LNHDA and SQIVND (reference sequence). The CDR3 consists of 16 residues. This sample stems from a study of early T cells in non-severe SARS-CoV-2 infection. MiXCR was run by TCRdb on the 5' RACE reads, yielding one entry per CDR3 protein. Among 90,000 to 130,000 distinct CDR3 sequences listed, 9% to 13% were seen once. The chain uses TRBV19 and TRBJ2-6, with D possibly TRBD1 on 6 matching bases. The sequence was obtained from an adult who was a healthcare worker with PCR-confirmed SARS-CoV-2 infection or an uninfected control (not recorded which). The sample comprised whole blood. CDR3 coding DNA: TGTGCCACTACAGGGTTGCGGAGCTCTGGGGCCAACGTCCTGACTTTC. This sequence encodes CATTGLRSSGANVLTF.